What follows are 8 T cell receptor beta chains derived from one specimen sequenced in a study of brain T cells in children with intractable seizures. Produced via immunoSEQ multiplex PCR; TCRdb's table is partial and in-frame only. The repertoire holds 300,000 to 400,000 clones, with roughly 93% as singletons. Described time point: blood from clinic visit 5 months post-surgery; TSC patient then seizure free. The material was peripheral blood, obtained 4 to 5 months after surgery. The receptor source for this set is a boy under three years old with tuberous sclerosis and intractable seizures.

The CDR3 spells CASSLPMVHEQYF. The CDR3 bases are TGTGCCAGCAGTCTCCCCATGGTCCACGAGCAGTACTTC. The rearrangement joins TRBV28 to TRBJ2-7; D call uncertain. The V end was cut by 5 bases, the J end by 5 bases, with 13 bases between. Per the germline V gene, CDR1 is MDHEN and CDR2 is SYDVKM. This CDR3 is built from 13 residues.

This chain uses TRBV5-6 with TRBJ2-3; D is unclear. The CDR3 runs to 16 residues. CDR1 and CDR2 (germline): SGHDT, YYEEEE. The germline V and J ends were trimmed by 3 bases and 4 bases, with 18 bases remaining between them. The DNA for the CDR3 is TGTGCCAGCAGCTCCCTCTCCGGTGGCAGACCAGATACGCAGTATTTT. Translation gives CASSSLSGGRPDTQYF.

The chain uses TRBV1 and TRBJ1-1. TRBV1 is a documented pseudogene. CDR3 length: 17 residues. The CDR3 reads CTSSHPSRDSLNTEAFF. The CDR3 DNA reads TGCACCAGCAGCCATCCCTCCCGGGACTCCTTGAACACTGAAGCTTTCTTT.

In its sample, this clone was seen once. DNA for the CDR3: TGCGCCAGCAGCGCGGGACAGGGGGGTAATGAGCAGTTCTTC. It codes for CASSAGQGGNEQFF. The genes are TRBV5-1 and TRBJ2-1; 11 nucleotides match TRBD1. In germline, CDR1 is SGHRS, CDR2 YFSETQ. J was trimmed by 7 bases and V by 4 bases; bases with no gene match: 4. The CDR3 loop spans 14 amino acids.

In this sample, this clone turned up once. The junction does not match germline at one end; this may be a read error. This rearrangement joins TRBV23-1 to TRBJ2-5; possibly TRBD2 for D (6 bases). Being an ORF, TRBV23-1 has a function that is uncertain. The CDR3 is 14 residues long. The CDR3 DNA reads TGCGCCAGCACTCAACGGCGGGGACAAGAGACCCAGTACTTC. Translating it yields CASTQRRGQETQYF.

In its sample, this clone was seen once. The chain is built from TRBV5-1 and TRBJ1-6; 8 bases are shared with TRBD1. Unmatched junction bases numbered 13, after V lost 5 bases and J lost 3 bases. Looked up from germline, CDR1 is SGHRS and CDR2 is YFSETQ. The CDR3 totals 18 residues. The CDR3 DNA reads as TGCGCCAGCAGTTTCCTTCCCAGGGGGCAAGACTATAATTCACCCCTCCACTTT. It specifies CASSFLPRGQDYNSPLHF.

This clone was recorded a few times. The chain links TRBV7-9 to TRBJ1-1; perhaps TRBD1 as D (6 bases). The CDR3 contains 12 residues. CDR1 SEHNR and CDR2 FQNEAQ come from the germline V gene (reference sequence). V lost 3 bases and J lost 7, with 9 bases in between. CDR3 sequence: CASSLKGVEAFF. As DNA, the CDR3 is TGTGCCAGCAGCTTGAAGGGGGTTGAAGCTTTCTTT.

As for this clone: One junction end disagrees with the germline gene, perhaps due to a read error. This chain joins TRBV7-7 and TRBJ2-3, with 8 bases fitting TRBD1. Germline CDR1 reads SSHAT; CDR2 reads FNYEAQ (reference sequence). This CDR3 is 15 amino acids long. The CDR3 here is CASSFSDRGADTQYF. The CDR3 coding sequence is TGTGCTAGCAGCTTCAGCGACAGGGGTGCAGATACGCAGTATTTT.